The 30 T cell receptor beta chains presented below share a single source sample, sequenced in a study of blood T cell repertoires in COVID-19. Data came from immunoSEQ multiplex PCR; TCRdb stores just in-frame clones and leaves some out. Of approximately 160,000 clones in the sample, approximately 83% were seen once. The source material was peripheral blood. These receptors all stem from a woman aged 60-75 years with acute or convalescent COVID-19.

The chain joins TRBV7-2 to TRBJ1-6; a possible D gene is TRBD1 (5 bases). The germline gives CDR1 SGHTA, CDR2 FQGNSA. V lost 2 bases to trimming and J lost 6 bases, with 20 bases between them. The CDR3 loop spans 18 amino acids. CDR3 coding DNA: TGTGCCAGCAGCTTATATGGGCAGACAGTTTCGTCTAATTCACCCCTCCACTTT. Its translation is CASSLYGQTVSSNSPLHF.

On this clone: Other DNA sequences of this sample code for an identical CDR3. The DNA for the CDR3 is TGTGCCAGCAGTCCCGCGGGGGGGAACACCGGGGAGCTGTTTTTT. It translates to CASSPAGGNTGELFF. V gene TRBV5-6 combines with J gene TRBJ2-2; TRBD2 aligns across 8 bases. Germline V gives CDR1 SGHDT, CDR2 YYEEEE. The CDR3 is 15 residues long. With 5 bases clipped from V and 1 base from J, the junction kept 4 bases outside the gene matches.

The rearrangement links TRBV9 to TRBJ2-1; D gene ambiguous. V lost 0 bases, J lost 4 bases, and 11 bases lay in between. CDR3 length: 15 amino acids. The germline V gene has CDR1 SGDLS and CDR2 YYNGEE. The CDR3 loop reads CASSVGYASYNEQFF. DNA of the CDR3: TGTGCCAGCAGCGTAGGGTATGCGTCGTACAATGAGCAGTTCTTC. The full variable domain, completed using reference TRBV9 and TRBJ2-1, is DSGVTQTPKHLITATGQRVTLRCSPRSGDLSVYWYQQSLDQGLQFLIQYYNGEERAKGNILERFSAQQFPDLHSELNLSSLELGDSALYFCASSVGYASYNEQFFGPGTRLTVL.

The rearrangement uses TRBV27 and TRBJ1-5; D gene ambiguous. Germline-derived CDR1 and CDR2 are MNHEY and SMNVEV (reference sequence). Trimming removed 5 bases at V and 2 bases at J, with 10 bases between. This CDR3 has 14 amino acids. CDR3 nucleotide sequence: TGTGCCAGCAGTCTCCTTTCGGGCAATCAGCCCCAGCATTTT. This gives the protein CASSLLSGNQPQHF.

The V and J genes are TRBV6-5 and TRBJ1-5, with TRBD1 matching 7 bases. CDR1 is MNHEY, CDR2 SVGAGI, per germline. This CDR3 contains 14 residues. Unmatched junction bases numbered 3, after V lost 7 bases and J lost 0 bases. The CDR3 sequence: CASTGQYSNQPQHF. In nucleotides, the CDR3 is TGTGCCAGCACGGGACAGTATAGCAATCAGCCCCAGCATTTT.

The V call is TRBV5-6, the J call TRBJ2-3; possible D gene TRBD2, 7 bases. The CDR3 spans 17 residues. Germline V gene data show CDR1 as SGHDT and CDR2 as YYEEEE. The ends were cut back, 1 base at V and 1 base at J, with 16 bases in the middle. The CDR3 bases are TGTGCCAGCAGCTTGTGGGGGCGGGGGCCCCGCACAGATACGCAGTATTTT. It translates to CASSLWGRGPRTDTQYF.

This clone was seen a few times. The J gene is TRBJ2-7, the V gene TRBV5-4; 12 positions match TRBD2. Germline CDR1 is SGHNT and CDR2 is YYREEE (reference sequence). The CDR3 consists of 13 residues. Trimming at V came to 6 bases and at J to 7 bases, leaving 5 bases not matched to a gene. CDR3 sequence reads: CASNLAGGAEQYF. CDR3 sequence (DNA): TGTGCCAGCAACCTAGCGGGGGGGGCTGAGCAGTACTTC. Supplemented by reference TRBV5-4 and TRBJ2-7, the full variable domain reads ETGVTQSPTHLIKTRGQQVTLRCSSQSGHNTVSWYQQALGQGPQFIFQYYREEENGRGNFPPRFSGLQFPNYSSELNVNALELDDSALYLCASNLAGGAEQYFGPGTRLTVT.

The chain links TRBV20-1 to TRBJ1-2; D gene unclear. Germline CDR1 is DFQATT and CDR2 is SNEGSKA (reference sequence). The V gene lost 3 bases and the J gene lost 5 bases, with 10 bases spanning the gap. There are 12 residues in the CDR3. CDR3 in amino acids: CSASPHSYGYTF. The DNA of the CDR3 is TGCAGTGCTAGTCCGCACAGTTATGGCTACACCTTC.

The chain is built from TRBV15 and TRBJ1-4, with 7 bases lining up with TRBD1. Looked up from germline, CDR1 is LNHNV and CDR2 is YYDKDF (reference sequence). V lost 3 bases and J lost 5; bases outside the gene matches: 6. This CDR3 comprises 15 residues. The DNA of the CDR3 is TGTGCCACCAGCAGTCGACAGGGTGGGAATGAAAAACTGTTTTTT. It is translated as CATSSRQGGNEKLFF.

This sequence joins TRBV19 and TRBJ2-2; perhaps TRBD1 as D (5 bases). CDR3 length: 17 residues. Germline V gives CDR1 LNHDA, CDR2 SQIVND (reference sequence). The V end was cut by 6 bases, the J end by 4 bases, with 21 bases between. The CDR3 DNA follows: TGTGCCAGTAGCCAGCGACAGAGCCGGATTGTCACCGGGGAGCTGTTTTTT. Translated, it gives CASSQRQSRIVTGELFF.

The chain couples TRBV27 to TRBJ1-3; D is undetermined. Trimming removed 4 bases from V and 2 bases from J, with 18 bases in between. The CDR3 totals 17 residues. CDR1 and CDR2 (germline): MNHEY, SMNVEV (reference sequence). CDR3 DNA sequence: TGTGCCAGCAGTTCATCGCTTATAGGGAGAACTGGAAACACCATATATTTT. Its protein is CASSSSLIGRTGNTIYF.

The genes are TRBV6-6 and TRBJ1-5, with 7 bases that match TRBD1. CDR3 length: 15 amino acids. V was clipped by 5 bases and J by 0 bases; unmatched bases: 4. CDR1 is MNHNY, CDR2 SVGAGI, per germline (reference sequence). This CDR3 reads CASSRTGDSNQPQHF. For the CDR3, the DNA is TGTGCCAGCAGTAGGACAGGTGATAGCAATCAGCCCCAGCATTTT.

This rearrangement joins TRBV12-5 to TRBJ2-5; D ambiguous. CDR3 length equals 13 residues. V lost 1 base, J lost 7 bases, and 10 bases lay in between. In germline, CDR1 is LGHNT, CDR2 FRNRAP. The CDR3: CASGLDGRGTQYF. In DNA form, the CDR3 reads TGTGCTAGTGGTTTGGATGGTCGAGGGACCCAGTACTTC.

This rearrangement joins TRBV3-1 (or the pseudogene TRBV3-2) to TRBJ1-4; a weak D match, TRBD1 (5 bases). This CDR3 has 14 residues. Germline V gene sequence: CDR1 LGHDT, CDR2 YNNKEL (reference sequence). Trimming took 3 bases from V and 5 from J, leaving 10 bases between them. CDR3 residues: CASSQTSGNEKLFF. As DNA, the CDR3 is TGTGCCAGCAGCCAGACTTCAGGGAATGAAAAACTGTTTTTT.

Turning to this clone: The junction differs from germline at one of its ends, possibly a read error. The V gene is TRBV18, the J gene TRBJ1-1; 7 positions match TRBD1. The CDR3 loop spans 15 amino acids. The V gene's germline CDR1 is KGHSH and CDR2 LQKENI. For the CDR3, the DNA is TGTACCAGCTCACCAAAACAGGGGTTGAACACTGAAGCTTTCTTT. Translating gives CTSSPKQGLNTEAFF.

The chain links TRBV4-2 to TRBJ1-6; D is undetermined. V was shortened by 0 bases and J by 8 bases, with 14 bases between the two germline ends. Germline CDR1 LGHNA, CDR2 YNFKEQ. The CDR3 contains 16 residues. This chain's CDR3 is CASSQDRVRWDSPLHF. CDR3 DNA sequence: TGTGCCAGCAGCCAAGATCGGGTCCGGTGGGATTCACCCCTCCACTTT.

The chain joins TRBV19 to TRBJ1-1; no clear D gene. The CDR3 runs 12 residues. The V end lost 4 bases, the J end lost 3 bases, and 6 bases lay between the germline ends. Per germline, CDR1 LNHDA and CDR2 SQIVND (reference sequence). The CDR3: CASSRAYTEAFF. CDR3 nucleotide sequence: TGTGCCAGTAGTAGAGCCTACACTGAAGCTTTCTTT.

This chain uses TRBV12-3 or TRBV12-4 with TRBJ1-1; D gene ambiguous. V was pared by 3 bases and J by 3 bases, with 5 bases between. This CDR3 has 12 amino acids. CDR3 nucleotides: TGTGCCAGCAGTTTTCCCTACACTGAAGCTTTCTTT. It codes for CASSFPYTEAFF.

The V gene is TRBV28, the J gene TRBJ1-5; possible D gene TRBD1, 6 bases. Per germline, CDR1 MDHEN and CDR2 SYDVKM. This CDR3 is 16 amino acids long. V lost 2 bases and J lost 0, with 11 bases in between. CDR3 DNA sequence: TGTGCCAGCAGTTTAGGCAGGGGATATAGCAATCAGCCCCAGCATTTT. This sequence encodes CASSLGRGYSNQPQHF. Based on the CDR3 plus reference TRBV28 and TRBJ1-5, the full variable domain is DVKVTQSSRYLVKRTGEKVFLECVQDMDHENMFWYRQDPGLGLRLIYFSYDVKMKEKGDIPEGYSVSREKKERFSLILESASTNQTSMYLCASSLGRGYSNQPQHFGDGTRLSIL.

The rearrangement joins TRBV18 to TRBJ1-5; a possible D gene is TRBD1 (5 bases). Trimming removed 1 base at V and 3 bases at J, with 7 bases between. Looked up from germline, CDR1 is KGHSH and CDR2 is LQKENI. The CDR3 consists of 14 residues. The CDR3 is CASSPQGANQPQHF. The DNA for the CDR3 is TGTGCCAGCTCACCACAAGGGGCCAATCAGCCCCAGCATTTT.

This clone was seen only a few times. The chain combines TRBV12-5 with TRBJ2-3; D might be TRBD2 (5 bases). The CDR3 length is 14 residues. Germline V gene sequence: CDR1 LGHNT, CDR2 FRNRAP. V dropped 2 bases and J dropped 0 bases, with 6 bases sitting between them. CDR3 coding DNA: TGTGCTAGTGGTTTGAGCGGCAGCACAGATACGCAGTATTTT. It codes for CASGLSGSTDTQYF.

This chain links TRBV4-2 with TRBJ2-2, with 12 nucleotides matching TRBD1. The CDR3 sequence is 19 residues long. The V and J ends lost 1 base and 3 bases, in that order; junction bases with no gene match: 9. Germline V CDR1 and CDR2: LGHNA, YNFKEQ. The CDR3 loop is CASSQGLRDRGLYTGELFF. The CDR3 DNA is TGTGCCAGCAGCCAAGGACTCCGGGACAGGGGGCTGTACACCGGGGAGCTGTTTTTT.

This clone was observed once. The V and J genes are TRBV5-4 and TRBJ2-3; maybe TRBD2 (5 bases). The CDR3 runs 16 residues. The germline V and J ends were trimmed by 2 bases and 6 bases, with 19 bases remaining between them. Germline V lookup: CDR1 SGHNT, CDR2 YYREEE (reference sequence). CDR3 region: CASSFVGGFGSDTQYF. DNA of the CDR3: TGTGCCAGCAGCTTTGTCGGCGGGTTTGGTTCGGATACGCAGTATTTT. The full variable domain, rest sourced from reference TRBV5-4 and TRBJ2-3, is ETGVTQSPTHLIKTRGQQVTLRCSSQSGHNTVSWYQQALGQGPQFIFQYYREEENGRGNFPPRFSGLQFPNYSSELNVNALELDDSALYLCASSFVGGFGSDTQYFGPGTRLTVL.

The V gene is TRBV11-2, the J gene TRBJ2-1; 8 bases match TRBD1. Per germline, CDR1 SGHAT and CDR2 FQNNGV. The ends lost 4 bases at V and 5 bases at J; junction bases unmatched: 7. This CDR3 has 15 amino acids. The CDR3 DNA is TGTGCCAGCAGCTCCCGGGACAGGATCGACAATGAGCAGTTCTTC. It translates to CASSSRDRIDNEQFF.

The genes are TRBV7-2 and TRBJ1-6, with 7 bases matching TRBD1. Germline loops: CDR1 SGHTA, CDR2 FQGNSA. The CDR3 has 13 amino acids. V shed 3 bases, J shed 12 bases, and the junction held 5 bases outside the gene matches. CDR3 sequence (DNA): TGTGCCAGCAGCTTGTCGACAGGGAAACCCCTCCACTTT. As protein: CASSLSTGKPLHF.

CDR3 in amino acids: CASSLVGGQETQYF. The CDR3 DNA reads TGCGCCAGCAGCTTAGTGGGGGGCCAAGAGACCCAGTACTTC. This chain joins TRBV5-1 and TRBJ2-5, with D possibly TRBD2 on 6 matching bases. Per germline, CDR1 SGHRS and CDR2 YFSETQ. The CDR3 is 14 residues long. Trimming took 2 bases from V and 1 from J, leaving 9 bases between them.

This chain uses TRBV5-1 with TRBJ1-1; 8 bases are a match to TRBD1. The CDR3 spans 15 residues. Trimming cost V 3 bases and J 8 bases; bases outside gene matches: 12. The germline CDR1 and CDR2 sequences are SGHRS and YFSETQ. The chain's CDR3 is CASSSGSGGRVEAFF. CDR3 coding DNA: TGCGCCAGCAGCTCCGGGTCAGGGGGCAGAGTCGAAGCTTTCTTT.

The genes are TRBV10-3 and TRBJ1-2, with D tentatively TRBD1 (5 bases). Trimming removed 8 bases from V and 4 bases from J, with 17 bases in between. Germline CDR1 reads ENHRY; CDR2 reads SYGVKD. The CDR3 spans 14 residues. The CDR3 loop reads CAIPFPGGGYGYTF. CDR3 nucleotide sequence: TGTGCCATCCCTTTCCCCGGGGGAGGCTATGGCTACACCTTC.

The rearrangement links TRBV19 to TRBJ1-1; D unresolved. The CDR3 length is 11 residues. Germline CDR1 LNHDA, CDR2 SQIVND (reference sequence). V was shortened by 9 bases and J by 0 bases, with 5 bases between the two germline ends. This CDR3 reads CASFLNTEAFF. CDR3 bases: TGTGCCAGCTTTCTGAACACTGAAGCTTTCTTT.

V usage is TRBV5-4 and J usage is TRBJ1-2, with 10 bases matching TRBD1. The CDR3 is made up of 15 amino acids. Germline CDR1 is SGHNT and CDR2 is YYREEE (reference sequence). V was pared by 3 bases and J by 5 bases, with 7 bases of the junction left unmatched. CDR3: CASSSTGTGAYGYTF. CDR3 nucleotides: TGTGCCAGCAGCTCCACCGGGACAGGGGCATATGGCTACACCTTC.